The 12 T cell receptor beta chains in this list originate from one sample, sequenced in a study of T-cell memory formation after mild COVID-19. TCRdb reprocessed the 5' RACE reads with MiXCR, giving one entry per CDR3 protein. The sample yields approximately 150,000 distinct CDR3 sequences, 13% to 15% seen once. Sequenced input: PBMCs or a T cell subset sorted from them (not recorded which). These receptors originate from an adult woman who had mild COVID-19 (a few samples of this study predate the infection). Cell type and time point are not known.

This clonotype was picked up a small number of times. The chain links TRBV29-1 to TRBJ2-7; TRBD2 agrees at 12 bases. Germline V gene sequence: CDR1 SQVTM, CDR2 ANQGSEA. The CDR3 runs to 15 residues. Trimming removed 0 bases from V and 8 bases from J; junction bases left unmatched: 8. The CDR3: CSVEEEGTSGYQQYF. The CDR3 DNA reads TGCAGCGTTGAAGAAGAAGGGACTAGCGGGTATCAGCAGTACTTC.

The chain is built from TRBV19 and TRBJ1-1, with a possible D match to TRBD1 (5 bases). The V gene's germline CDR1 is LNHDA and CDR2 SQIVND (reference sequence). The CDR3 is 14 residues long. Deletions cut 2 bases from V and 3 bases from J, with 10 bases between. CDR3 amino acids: CASSIQGVDTEAFF. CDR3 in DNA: TGTGCCAGTAGTATACAGGGAGTCGACACTGAAGCTTTCTTT.

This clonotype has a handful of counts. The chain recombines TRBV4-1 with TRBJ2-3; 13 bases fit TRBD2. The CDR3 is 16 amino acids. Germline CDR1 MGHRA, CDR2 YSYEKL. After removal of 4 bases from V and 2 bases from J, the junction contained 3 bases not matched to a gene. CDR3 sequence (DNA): TGCGCCAGCAGCCCAGGGACTAGCGGGGTCACAGATACGCAGTATTTT. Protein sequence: CASSPGTSGVTDTQYF.

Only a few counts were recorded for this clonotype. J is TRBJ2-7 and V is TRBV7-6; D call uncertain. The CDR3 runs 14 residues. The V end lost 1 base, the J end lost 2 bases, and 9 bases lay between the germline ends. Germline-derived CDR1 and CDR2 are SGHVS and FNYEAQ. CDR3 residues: CASSLDPGTYEQYF. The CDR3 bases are TGTGCCAGCAGCTTAGACCCAGGTACCTACGAGCAGTACTTC.

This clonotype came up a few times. This chain's CDR3 is CASSLPGRNTEAFF. The DNA for the CDR3 is TGTGCCAGCAGTCTACCCGGGAGGAACACTGAAGCTTTCTTT. This rearrangement joins TRBV12-3 or TRBV12-4 to TRBJ1-1; no clear D. Trimming took off 5 bases at V and 1 base at J, with 11 bases between the two ends. The CDR3 is made up of 14 amino acids.

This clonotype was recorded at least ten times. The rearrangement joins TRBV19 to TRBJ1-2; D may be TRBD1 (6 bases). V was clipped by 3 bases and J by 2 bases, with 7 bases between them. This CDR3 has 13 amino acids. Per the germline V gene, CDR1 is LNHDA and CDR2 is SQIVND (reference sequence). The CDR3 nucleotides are TGTGCCAGTAGTATCGACAGGAACTATGGCTACACCTTC. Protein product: CASSIDRNYGYTF.

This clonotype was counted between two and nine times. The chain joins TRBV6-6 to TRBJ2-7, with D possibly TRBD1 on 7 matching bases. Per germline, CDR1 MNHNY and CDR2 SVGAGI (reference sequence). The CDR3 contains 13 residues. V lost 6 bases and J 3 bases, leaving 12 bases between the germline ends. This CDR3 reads CASREGAFYEQYF. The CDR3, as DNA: TGTGCCAGCAGGGAGGGGGCGTTCTACGAGCAGTACTTC.

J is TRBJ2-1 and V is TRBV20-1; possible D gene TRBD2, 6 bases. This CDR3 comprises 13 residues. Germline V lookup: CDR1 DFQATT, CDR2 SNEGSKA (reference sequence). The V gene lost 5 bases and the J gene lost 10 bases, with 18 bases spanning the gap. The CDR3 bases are TGCAGTGCTCAATTCCGGGTACGGGGGGAGCAGTTCTTC. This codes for CSAQFRVRGEQFF.

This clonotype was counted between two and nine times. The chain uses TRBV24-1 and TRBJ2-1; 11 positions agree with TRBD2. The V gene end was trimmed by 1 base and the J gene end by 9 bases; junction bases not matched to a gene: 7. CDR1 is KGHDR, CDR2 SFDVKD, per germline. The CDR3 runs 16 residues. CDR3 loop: CATSDFLTSGNFEQFF. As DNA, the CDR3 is TGTGCCACCAGTGATTTCTTGACTAGCGGGAATTTTGAGCAGTTCTTC.

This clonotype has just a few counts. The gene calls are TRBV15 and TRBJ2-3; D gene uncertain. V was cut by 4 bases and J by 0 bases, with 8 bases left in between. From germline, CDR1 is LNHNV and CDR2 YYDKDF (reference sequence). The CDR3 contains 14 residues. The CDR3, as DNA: TGTGCCACCAGCACCCCCCGGAGCACAGATACGCAGTATTTT. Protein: CATSTPRSTDTQYF. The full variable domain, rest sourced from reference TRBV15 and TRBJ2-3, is DAMVIQNPRYQVTQFGKPVTLSCSQTLNHNVMYWYQQKSSQAPKLLFHYYDKDFNNEADTPDNFQSRRPNTSFCFLDIRSPGLGDTAMYLCATSTPRSTDTQYFGPGTRLTVL.

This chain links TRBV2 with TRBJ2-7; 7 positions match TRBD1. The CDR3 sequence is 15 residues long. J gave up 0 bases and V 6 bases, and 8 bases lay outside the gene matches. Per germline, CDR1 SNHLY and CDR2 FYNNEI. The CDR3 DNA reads TGTGCCAGCAGAACAGGGGCGGCTATCTCCTACGAGCAGTACTTC. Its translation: CASRTGAAISYEQYF.

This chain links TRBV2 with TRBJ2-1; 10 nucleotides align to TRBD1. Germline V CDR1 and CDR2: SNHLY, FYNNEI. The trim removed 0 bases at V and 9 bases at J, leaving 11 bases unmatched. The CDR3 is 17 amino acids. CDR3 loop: CASSEALGGQGLIEQFF. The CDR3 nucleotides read TGTGCCAGCAGTGAAGCGCTTGGGGGACAGGGGCTTATTGAGCAGTTCTTC.